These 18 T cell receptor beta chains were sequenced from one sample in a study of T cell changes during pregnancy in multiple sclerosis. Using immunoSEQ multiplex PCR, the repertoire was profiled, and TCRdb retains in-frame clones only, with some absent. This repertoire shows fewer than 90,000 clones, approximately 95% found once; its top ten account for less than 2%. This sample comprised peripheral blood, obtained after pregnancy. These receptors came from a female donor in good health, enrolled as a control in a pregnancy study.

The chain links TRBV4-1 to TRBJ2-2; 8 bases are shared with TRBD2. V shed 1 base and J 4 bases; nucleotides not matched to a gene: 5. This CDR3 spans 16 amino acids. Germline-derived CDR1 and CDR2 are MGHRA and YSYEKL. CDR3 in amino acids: CASSQGGTSSTGELFF. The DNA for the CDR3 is TGCGCCAGCAGCCAAGGCGGGACTAGTTCCACCGGGGAGCTGTTTTTT.

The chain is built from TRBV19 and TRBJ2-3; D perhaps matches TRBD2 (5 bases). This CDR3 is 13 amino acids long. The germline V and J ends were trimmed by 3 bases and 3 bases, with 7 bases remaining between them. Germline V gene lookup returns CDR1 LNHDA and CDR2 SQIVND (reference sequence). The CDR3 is CASSMSGTDTQYF. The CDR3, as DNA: TGTGCCAGTAGTATGTCGGGGACAGATACGCAGTATTTT.

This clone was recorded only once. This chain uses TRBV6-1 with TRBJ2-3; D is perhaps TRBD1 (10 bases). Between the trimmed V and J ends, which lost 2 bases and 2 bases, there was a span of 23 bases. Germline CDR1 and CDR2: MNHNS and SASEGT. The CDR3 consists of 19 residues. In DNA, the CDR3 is TGTGCCAGCAGTGAATACCCCCCTAGCGGGACAGGGGCCACAGATACGCAGTATTTT. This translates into CASSEYPPSGTGATDTQYF.

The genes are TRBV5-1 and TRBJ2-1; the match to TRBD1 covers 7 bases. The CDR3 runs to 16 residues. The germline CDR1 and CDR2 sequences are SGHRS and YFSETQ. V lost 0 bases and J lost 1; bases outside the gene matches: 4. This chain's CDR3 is CASSLVGGASYNEQFF. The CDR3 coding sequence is TGCGCCAGCAGCTTGGTAGGGGGCGCTTCCTACAATGAGCAGTTCTTC.

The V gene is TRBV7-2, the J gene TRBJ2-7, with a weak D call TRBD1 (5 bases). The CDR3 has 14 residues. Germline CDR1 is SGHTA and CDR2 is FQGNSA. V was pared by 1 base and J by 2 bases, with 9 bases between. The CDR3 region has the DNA TGTGCCAGCAGCTTAGTGGGGCCGGCCTACGAGCAGTACTTC. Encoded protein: CASSLVGPAYEQYF.

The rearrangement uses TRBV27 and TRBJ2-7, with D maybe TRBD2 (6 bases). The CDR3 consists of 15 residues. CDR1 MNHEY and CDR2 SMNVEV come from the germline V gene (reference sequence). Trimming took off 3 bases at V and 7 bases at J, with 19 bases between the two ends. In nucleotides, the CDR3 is TGTGCCAGCAGTTTCGGCGGGATGGGACCGGGAGAGCAGTACTTC. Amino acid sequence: CASSFGGMGPGEQYF.

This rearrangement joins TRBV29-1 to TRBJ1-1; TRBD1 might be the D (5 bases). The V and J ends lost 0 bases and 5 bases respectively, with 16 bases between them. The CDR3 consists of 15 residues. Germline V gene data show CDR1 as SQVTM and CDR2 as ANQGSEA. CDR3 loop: CSVEDEAGEWTEAFF. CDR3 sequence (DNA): TGCAGCGTTGAAGATGAGGCGGGGGAGTGGACTGAAGCTTTCTTT. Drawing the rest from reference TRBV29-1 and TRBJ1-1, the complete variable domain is SAVISQKPSRDICQRGTSLTIQCQVDSQVTMMFWYRQQPGQSLTLIATANQGSEATYESGFVIDKFPISRPNLTFSTLTVSNMSPEDSSIYLCSVEDEAGEWTEAFFGQGTRLTVV.

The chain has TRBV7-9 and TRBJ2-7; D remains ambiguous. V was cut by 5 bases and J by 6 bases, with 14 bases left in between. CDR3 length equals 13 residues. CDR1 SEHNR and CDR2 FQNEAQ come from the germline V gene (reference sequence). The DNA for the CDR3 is TGTGCCAGCAGCCCAAGTGGCTCTGGCGAGCAGTACTTC. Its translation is CASSPSGSGEQYF.

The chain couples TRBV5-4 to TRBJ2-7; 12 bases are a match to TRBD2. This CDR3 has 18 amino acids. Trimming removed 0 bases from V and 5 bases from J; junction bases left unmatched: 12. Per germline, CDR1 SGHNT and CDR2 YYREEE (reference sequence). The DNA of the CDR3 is TGTGCCAGCAGCTTGGCAGCTCCGACTAGCGGGAGTTTTCACGAGCAGTACTTC. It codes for CASSLAAPTSGSFHEQYF. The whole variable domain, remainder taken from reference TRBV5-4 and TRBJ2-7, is ETGVTQSPTHLIKTRGQQVTLRCSSQSGHNTVSWYQQALGQGPQFIFQYYREEENGRGNFPPRFSGLQFPNYSSELNVNALELDDSALYLCASSLAAPTSGSFHEQYFGPGTRLTVT.

The CDR3 loop is CASSLGTSGSLGNEQFF. The CDR3 DNA is TGCGCCAGCAGCCTGGGGACTAGCGGGAGTCTTGGCAATGAGCAGTTCTTC. This rearrangement joins TRBV5-1 to TRBJ2-1; 14 bases align to TRBD2. The germline V gene encodes CDR1 SGHRS and CDR2 YFSETQ. The trim removed 4 bases at V and 6 bases at J, leaving 9 bases unmatched. This CDR3 region has 17 residues.

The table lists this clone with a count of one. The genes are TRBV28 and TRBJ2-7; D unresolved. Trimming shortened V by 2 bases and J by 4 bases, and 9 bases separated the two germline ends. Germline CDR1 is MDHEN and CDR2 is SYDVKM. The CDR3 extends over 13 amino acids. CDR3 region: CASSLAGPYEQYF. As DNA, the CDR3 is TGTGCCAGCAGTTTAGCTGGGCCGTACGAGCAGTACTTC.

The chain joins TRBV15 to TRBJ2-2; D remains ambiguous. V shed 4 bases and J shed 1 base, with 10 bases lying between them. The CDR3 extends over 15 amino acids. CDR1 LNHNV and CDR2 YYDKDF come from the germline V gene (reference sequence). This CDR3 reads CATSMRDMNTGELFF. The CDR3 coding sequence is TGTGCCACCAGCATGCGAGATATGAACACCGGGGAGCTGTTTTTT.

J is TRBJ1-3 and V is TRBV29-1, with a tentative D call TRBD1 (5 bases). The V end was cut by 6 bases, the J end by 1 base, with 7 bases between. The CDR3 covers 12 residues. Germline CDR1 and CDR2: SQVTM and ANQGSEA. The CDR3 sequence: CSVTVSGNTIYF. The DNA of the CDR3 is TGCAGCGTGACAGTGTCTGGAAACACCATATATTTT. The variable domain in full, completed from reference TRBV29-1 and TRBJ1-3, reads SAVISQKPSRDICQRGTSLTIQCQVDSQVTMMFWYRQQPGQSLTLIATANQGSEATYESGFVIDKFPISRPNLTFSTLTVSNMSPEDSSIYLCSVTVSGNTIYFGEGSWLTVV.

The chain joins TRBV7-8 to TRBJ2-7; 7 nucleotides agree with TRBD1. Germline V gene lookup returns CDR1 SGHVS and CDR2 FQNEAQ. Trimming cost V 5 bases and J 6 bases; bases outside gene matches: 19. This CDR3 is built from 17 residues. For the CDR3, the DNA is TGTGCCAGCAGCCCCCTAGGGGGCGAAGTACCGAAGATCGAGCAGTACTTC. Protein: CASSPLGGEVPKIEQYF.

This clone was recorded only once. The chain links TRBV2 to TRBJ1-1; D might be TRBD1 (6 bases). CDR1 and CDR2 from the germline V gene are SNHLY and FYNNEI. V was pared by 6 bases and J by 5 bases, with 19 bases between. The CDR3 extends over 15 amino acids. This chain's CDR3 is CASSSKGGGGTEAFF. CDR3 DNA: TGTGCCAGCAGCTCAAAGGGGGGAGGGGGGACTGAAGCTTTCTTT.

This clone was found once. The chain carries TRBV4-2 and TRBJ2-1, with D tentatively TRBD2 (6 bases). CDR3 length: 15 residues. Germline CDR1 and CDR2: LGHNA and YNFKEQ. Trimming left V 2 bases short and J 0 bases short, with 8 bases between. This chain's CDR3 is CASSQKAGSYNEQFF. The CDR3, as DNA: TGTGCCAGCAGCCAAAAAGCGGGCTCCTACAATGAGCAGTTCTTC.

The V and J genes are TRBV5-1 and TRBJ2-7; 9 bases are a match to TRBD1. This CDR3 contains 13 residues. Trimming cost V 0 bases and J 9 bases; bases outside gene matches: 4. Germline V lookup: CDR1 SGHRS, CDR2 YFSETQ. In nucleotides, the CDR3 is TGCGCCAGCAGCTTGGGGACAGGGGACGCGCAGTACTTC. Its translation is CASSLGTGDAQYF. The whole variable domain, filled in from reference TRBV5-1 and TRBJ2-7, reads KAGVTQTPRYLIKTRGQQVTLSCSPISGHRSVSWYQQTPGQGLQFLFEYFSETQRNKGNFPGRFSGRQFSNSRSEMNVSTLELGDSALYLCASSLGTGDAQYFGPGTRLTVT.

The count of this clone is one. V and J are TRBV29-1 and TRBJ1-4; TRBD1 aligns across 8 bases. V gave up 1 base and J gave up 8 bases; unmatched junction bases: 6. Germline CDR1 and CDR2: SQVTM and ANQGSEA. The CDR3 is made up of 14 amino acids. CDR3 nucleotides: TGCAGCGTTGAAGCACAGGGGGATGGGGAAAAACTGTTTTTT. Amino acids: CSVEAQGDGEKLFF.